This TCR beta chain was retrieved from a study of cytomegalovirus exposure and HLA in healthy donors. Primers included in the PCR were 60 Vbeta and 13 Jbeta primers. Using immunoSEQ multiplex PCR, the repertoire was profiled, and TCRdb retains in-frame clones only, with some absent. The table includes about 120,000 clones, over 75% detected once. Study conclusions and caveats: The listing of about 150 TCR beta chains classed them as cytomegalovirus-associated. A missense DCLRE1C variant was associated with V- and J-gene trimming of TCR beta chains in a later analysis, and an independent cohort replicated the association. Most TCR beta V segments were productive about 90% or about 30% of the time in an earlier analysis.

This clone showed up just a few times. Its matching antigen is unknown. V shed 4 bases and J shed 4 bases, with 8 bases lying between them. The CDR3 extends over 12 amino acids. In germline, CDR1 is SGHNT, CDR2 YYREEE (reference sequence). What was sequenced was PBMCs. The V and J genes are TRBV5-4 and TRBJ2-5; D call uncertain. The sequence was collected from a man younger than 35 in good health and CMV-seropositive. The CDR3 here is CASSPFGETQYF. The CDR3 DNA reads as TGTGCCAGCAGCCCGTTCGGAGAGACCCAGTACTTC.